This T cell receptor (beta chain) comes out of a study of CD8+CD57+ T cells in acquired aplastic anemia. General observations from the study: Around 29 CD8+ CDR3 sequences were shared between patients and controls.

There are 17 residues in the CDR3. Trimming cost V 5 bases and J 7 bases; bases outside gene matches: 21. Germline V gene data show CDR1 as DFQATT and CDR2 as SNEGSKA (reference sequence). This clonotype was counted many times. The antigen is not known. Genomic DNA was employed as the template in profiling TCR beta VDJ and CDR3. TCRdb re-derived calls from the reads in MiXCR, one entry per CDR3 protein. The data show some 68,000 distinct CDR3 sequences, roughly half seen once. The sequenced sample consisted of sorted CD4+, CD8+, or CD8+CD57+ T cells (not recorded which) from PBMCs. The source is a human donor in good health, serving as a control. V usage is TRBV20-1 and J usage is TRBJ2-7, with TRBD2 identical over 9 bases. As DNA, the CDR3 is TGCAGTGCTCAATTATGGCCCCTAGCGGGATCGGGACGTGAGCAGTACTTC. Encoded protein: CSAQLWPLAGSGREQYF.